Below are 7 T cell receptor beta chains sequenced from a single sample in a study of T cell clones after liver transplantation. TCRdb's table, derived via immunoSEQ multiplex PCR, lists solely in-frame clones and lacks some. Counted here are tens of thousands of clones, roughly 82% occurring once; the ten biggest clones make up roughly 0.44%. Sequencing used CD4+ T cells from blood, obtained approximately 3.5 years after liver transplant. The receptor set was obtained from a human patient who received a liver transplant. These T cells may partly come from the graft donor.

This chain links TRBV29-1 with TRBJ2-3, with D possibly TRBD1 on 5 matching bases. The CDR3 extends over 16 amino acids. The germline V gene has CDR1 SQVTM and CDR2 ANQGSEA. The V end lost 6 bases, the J end lost 4 bases, and 23 bases lay between the germline ends. The CDR3 nucleotides read TGCAGCGTCCCCGCCCTCATGACAGTTGACTCAGATACGCAGTATTTT. Its translation: CSVPALMTVDSDTQYF.

The rearrangement joins TRBV30 to TRBJ2-1; no firm D call. The V end was cut by 1 base, the J end by 1 base, with 8 bases between. Germline CDR1 is GTSNPN and CDR2 is SVGIG (reference sequence). This CDR3 is built from 14 residues. This CDR3 reads CAWSAGVSYNEQFF. The CDR3 coding sequence is TGTGCCTGGAGTGCTGGAGTGTCCTACAATGAGCAGTTCTTC. The whole variable domain, filled in from reference TRBV30 and TRBJ2-1, reads SQTIHQWPATLVQPVGSPLSLECTVEGTSNPNLYWYRQAAGRGLQLLFYSVGIGQISSEVPQNLSASRPQDRQFILSSKKLLLSDSGFYLCAWSAGVSYNEQFFGPGTRLTVL.

This clone was detected once. The DNA of the CDR3 is TGCAGCGTTGAAGATCTGAAGACAGGGGGCTCTGACATTCAGTACTTC. Protein sequence: CSVEDLKTGGSDIQYF. The chain has TRBV29-1 and TRBJ2-4; 10 nucleotides match TRBD1. V lost 0 bases, J lost 8 bases, and 10 bases stayed unmatched. In germline, CDR1 is SQVTM, CDR2 ANQGSEA. This CDR3 has 16 amino acids. Drawing the rest from reference TRBV29-1 and TRBJ2-4, the complete variable domain is SAVISQKPSRDICQRGTSLTIQCQVDSQVTMMFWYRQQPGQSLTLIATANQGSEATYESGFVIDKFPISRPNLTFSTLTVSNMSPEDSSIYLCSVEDLKTGGSDIQYFGAGTRLSVL.

The CDR3 spells CASSERGGYGYTF. In DNA form, the CDR3 reads TGTGCCAGCAGTGAACGAGGTGGTTATGGCTACACCTTC. This chain joins TRBV6-1 and TRBJ1-2; unclear D gene. Looked up from germline, CDR1 is MNHNS and CDR2 is SASEGT. CDR3 length: 13 amino acids. V was shortened by 2 bases and J by 5 bases, with 9 bases between the two germline ends.

The chain recombines TRBV4-3 with TRBJ2-6; weak D call: TRBD1 (5 bases). This CDR3 is 15 amino acids long. The V gene lost 5 bases and the J gene lost 0 bases, with 8 bases spanning the gap. The V gene's germline CDR1 is LGHNA and CDR2 YSLEER. CDR3 coding DNA: TGCGCCAGCAGCAGGGGCTTCTCTGGGGCCAACGTCCTGACTTTC. It encodes CASSRGFSGANVLTF.

The rearrangement uses TRBV18 and TRBJ2-3; D is unresolved. This CDR3 has 11 amino acids. The germline V gene encodes CDR1 KGHSH and CDR2 LQKENI. V was pared by 4 bases and J by 2 bases, with 1 base between. CDR3 residues: CASSLTDTQYF. CDR3 sequence (DNA): TGTGCCAGCTCACTCACAGATACGCAGTATTTT.

This clone was detected once. The chain carries TRBV6-1 and TRBJ2-3; 9 bases are shared with TRBD2. This CDR3 contains 17 residues. V was pared by 4 bases and J by 2 bases, with 10 bases of the junction left unmatched. The germline gives CDR1 MNHNS, CDR2 SASEGT. The chain's CDR3 is CASSASRLAGPTDTQYF. CDR3 nucleotide sequence: TGTGCCAGCAGTGCCTCCCGGCTAGCGGGACCCACAGATACGCAGTATTTT.